These 16 T cell receptor beta chains were all obtained from the same sample, sequenced in a study of control samples from healthy donors and cancer patients. Generated by immunoSEQ multiplex PCR, the TCRdb table keeps only in-frame clones and is missing some. The sample consists of 98,000 or so clones, around 80% of them appearing once. The material sequenced was blood. The source is a man aged 60 to 75 in good health.

This clone was seen a handful of times. This chain joins TRBV7-9 and TRBJ1-1, with TRBD1 matching over 7 bases. This CDR3 region has 16 residues. Germline CDR1 is SEHNR and CDR2 is FQNEAQ (reference sequence). The junction had 9 bases not matched to a gene; V was cut back by 5 bases and J by 0 bases. CDR3 loop: CASSPQTGIMNTEAFF. The CDR3, as DNA: TGTGCCAGCAGCCCTCAGACAGGGATTATGAACACTGAAGCTTTCTTT.

The chain employs TRBV5-1 and TRBJ1-4; 7 nucleotides match TRBD1. The CDR3 extends over 17 amino acids. Per germline, CDR1 SGHRS and CDR2 YFSETQ. Trimming at V came to 3 bases and at J to 5 bases, leaving 13 bases not matched to a gene. The chain's CDR3 is CASSSKEGTEENEKLFF. For the CDR3, the DNA is TGCGCCAGCAGCTCCAAGGAGGGGACAGAGGAAAATGAAAAACTGTTTTTT.

The chain is built from TRBV19 and TRBJ2-5; TRBD2 matches 12 bases. Per germline, CDR1 LNHDA and CDR2 SQIVND (reference sequence). The trim removed 1 base at V and 4 bases at J, leaving 1 base unmatched. The CDR3 is 15 residues long. The CDR3 region has the DNA TGTGCCAGTAGTATAGTACTAGCGGGAGGAGAGACCCAGTACTTC. It specifies CASSIVLAGGETQYF. Full variable domain (missing parts from reference TRBV19 and TRBJ2-5): DGGITQSPKYLFRKEGQNVTLSCEQNLNHDAMYWYRQDPGQGLRLIYYSQIVNDFQKGDIAEGYSVSREKKESFPLTVTSAQKNPTAFYLCASSIVLAGGETQYFGPGTRLLVL.

This clone appeared a single time. The chain has TRBV5-4 and TRBJ2-7, with 8 bases identical to TRBD2. Trimming cost V 4 bases and J 4 bases; bases outside gene matches: 7. The CDR3 covers 14 residues. Germline V gene lookup returns CDR1 SGHNT and CDR2 YYREEE (reference sequence). The CDR3 DNA is TGTGCCAGCAGCACGGGACTAGTGGGGTACGAGCAGTACTTC. It codes for CASSTGLVGYEQYF.

This clone was detected only once. The chain recombines TRBV7-2 with TRBJ2-3, with 9 nucleotides matching TRBD1. The CDR3 covers 18 residues. J gave up 4 bases and V 1 base, and 12 bases lay outside the gene matches. Germline lookup yields CDR1 SGHTA and CDR2 FQGNSA. The DNA of the CDR3 is TGTGCCAGCAGCTTAGAGCCCCGGACAGGGGTTCTCTCAGATACGCAGTATTTT. Amino acid sequence: CASSLEPRTGVLSDTQYF.

J is TRBJ1-2 and V is TRBV7-9, with a possible D match to TRBD1 (5 bases). Trimming removed 0 bases from V and 8 bases from J, with 13 bases in between. This CDR3 is built from 14 residues. The germline V gene has CDR1 SEHNR and CDR2 FQNEAQ (reference sequence). CDR3: CASSLASDSRGYTF. The CDR3 DNA reads TGTGCCAGCAGCTTAGCCTCAGACAGCCGGGGCTACACCTTC. The whole variable domain, filled in from reference TRBV7-9 and TRBJ1-2, reads DTGVSQNPRHKITKRGQNVTFRCDPISEHNRLYWYRQTLGQGPEFLTYFQNEAQLEKSRLLSDRFSAERPKGSFSTLEIQRTEQGDSAMYLCASSLASDSRGYTFGSGTRLTVV.

This clone is labeled as large (0.1 to 1%). This chain uses TRBV27 with TRBJ2-7, with 8 positions matching TRBD1. This CDR3 comprises 13 residues. Looked up from germline, CDR1 is MNHEY and CDR2 is SMNVEV (reference sequence). V trimming: 10 bases; J trimming: 2 bases; junction bases outside the gene matches: 7. CDR3: CATADRVTYEQYF. In DNA, the CDR3 is TGTGCCACCGCGGACAGGGTAACCTACGAGCAGTACTTC.

This chain joins TRBV6-1 and TRBJ2-1; 9 bases are shared with TRBD2. V shed 1 base and J 8 bases; nucleotides not matched to a gene: 12. Germline CDR1 is MNHNS and CDR2 is SASEGT. This CDR3 contains 17 residues. This chain's CDR3 is CASSEGLGVAGVYEQFF. DNA for the CDR3: TGTGCCAGCAGTGAAGGTCTTGGGGTAGCGGGAGTGTATGAGCAGTTCTTC.

This chain links TRBV6-5 with TRBJ2-1; a weak D match, TRBD1 (5 bases). The V and J ends lost 7 bases and 7 bases respectively, with 17 bases between them. Germline values: CDR1 MNHEY, CDR2 SVGAGI. CDR3 length: 14 amino acids. The CDR3 nucleotides read TGTGCCAGCAACAAGAAACTTCAGGGAAATGAGCAGTTCTTC. As protein: CASNKKLQGNEQFF.

The genes are TRBV30 and TRBJ1-2; D possibly corresponds to TRBD1 (5 bases). Per the germline V gene, CDR1 is GTSNPN and CDR2 is SVGIG (reference sequence). V lost 3 bases and J 4 bases, leaving 21 bases between the germline ends. This CDR3 region has 16 residues. The CDR3 loop reads CAWSRDLLTPGYGYTF. DNA for the CDR3: TGTGCCTGGAGCCGGGACCTACTCACCCCTGGCTATGGCTACACCTTC.

This clone was counted only a few times. This sequence joins TRBV11-2 and TRBJ1-1; 8 positions match TRBD1. V was clipped by 5 bases and J by 6 bases; unmatched bases: 5. Germline assignment: CDR1 SGHAT and CDR2 FQNNGV. The CDR3 sequence is 13 residues long. CDR3 nucleotide sequence: TGTGCCAGCAGCACAGGGGGGTTGTCTGAAGCTTTCTTT. Translating it yields CASSTGGLSEAFF.

The V and J genes are TRBV28 and TRBJ2-3; possibly TRBD2 for D (5 bases). The CDR3 is made up of 15 amino acids. V dropped 3 bases and J dropped 2 bases, with 12 bases sitting between them. The germline V gene has CDR1 MDHEN and CDR2 SYDVKM. The DNA of the CDR3 is TGTGCCAGCAGTTTCAAACTAGTTTTCACAGATACGCAGTATTTT. As protein: CASSFKLVFTDTQYF.

This chain connects TRBV20-1 to TRBJ1-2; the D is unclear. This CDR3 has 11 residues. Per germline, CDR1 DFQATT and CDR2 SNEGSKA (reference sequence). Trimming took off 0 bases at V and 6 bases at J, with 5 bases between the two ends. CDR3 amino acids: CSARDKDGYTF. The DNA for the CDR3 is TGCAGTGCTAGAGATAAAGATGGCTACACCTTC.

The chain is built from TRBV19 and TRBJ2-5; D not resolved. V gave up 5 bases and J gave up 1 base, with 17 bases separating them. Germline V gene lookup returns CDR1 LNHDA and CDR2 SQIVND (reference sequence). The CDR3 is 16 amino acids. The CDR3 sequence: CASSSQALWAQETQYF. Written as DNA, the CDR3 is TGTGCCAGTAGTTCCCAAGCCCTTTGGGCCCAAGAGACCCAGTACTTC.

For this clone: Other DNA sequences in the sample encode the same CDR3. V is TRBV30 and J is TRBJ1-1, with unresolved D. V dropped 4 bases and J dropped 4 bases, with 16 bases sitting between them. The CDR3 consists of 14 residues. Germline V gene sequence: CDR1 GTSNPN, CDR2 SVGIG (reference sequence). CDR3 amino acids: CAWTLGQAGTEAFF. The CDR3 DNA reads as TGTGCCTGGACCCTCGGGCAGGCGGGCACTGAAGCTTTCTTT.

The rearrangement joins TRBV4-2 to TRBJ2-7, with TRBD1 identical over 8 bases. This CDR3 is 16 amino acids long. Trimming cost V 0 bases and J 3 bases; bases outside gene matches: 7. Germline V CDR1 and CDR2: LGHNA, YNFKEQ. The CDR3 spells CASSQDWRTGNYEQYF. The CDR3 DNA sequence: TGTGCCAGCAGCCAAGATTGGCGGACAGGGAACTACGAGCAGTACTTC.